One sample yielded the 22 T cell receptor beta chains listed below, sequenced in a study of cytomegalovirus exposure and HLA in healthy donors. The PCR used 60 Vbeta and 13 Jbeta primers. TCRdb's table, derived via immunoSEQ multiplex PCR, lists solely in-frame clones and lacks some. Of fewer than 120,000 clones detected, 75% to 80% appear once; the ten largest clones hold roughly 1.2%. Sequenced material: PBMCs. These TCRs come from a woman in her thirties in good health and CMV-seronegative.

This chain uses TRBV29-1 with TRBJ2-3; 11 positions match TRBD2. CDR3 size: 17 residues. Looked up from germline, CDR1 is SQVTM and CDR2 is ANQGSEA. V trimming: 3 bases; J trimming: 5 bases; junction bases outside the gene matches: 13. The CDR3 spells CSVDGLAGGRAQDTQYF. The CDR3 DNA reads as TGCAGCGTTGATGGGCTAGCGGGAGGACGGGCCCAAGATACGCAGTATTTT.

The rearrangement joins TRBV5-6 to TRBJ2-7, with 9 bases fitting TRBD2. Germline V gives CDR1 SGHDT, CDR2 YYEEEE. The V and J ends lost 0 bases and 2 bases, in that order; junction bases with no gene match: 3. The CDR3 is made up of 15 amino acids. In DNA form, the CDR3 reads TGTGCCAGCAGCTTGGGCGGGGGGGGAACCTACGAGCAGTACTTC. It codes for CASSLGGGGTYEQYF.

Comments on this clone: A junction boundary mismatches the germline segment, possibly from a read error. The chain couples TRBV7-2 to TRBJ2-5; a weak D match, TRBD1 (5 bases). CDR1 is SGHTA, CDR2 FQGNSA, per germline. This CDR3 region has 15 residues. The CDR3 DNA is TGCGCCAGCAGACCAAATACCAGGGTAGGAGAGACCCAGTACTTC. Protein: CASRPNTRVGETQYF.

J is TRBJ1-2 and V is TRBV28; 8 nucleotides match TRBD1. The germline V gene has CDR1 MDHEN and CDR2 SYDVKM. This CDR3 is 14 amino acids long. Trimming cost V 2 bases and J 3 bases; bases outside gene matches: 2. The CDR3 loop reads CASSLPDRDYGYTF. The CDR3 nucleotides are TGTGCCAGCAGTTTACCGGACAGGGACTATGGCTACACCTTC.

V is TRBV7-2 and J is TRBJ2-6; no firm D call. In germline, CDR1 is SGHTA, CDR2 FQGNSA. The CDR3 has 19 residues. Trimming stripped 0 bases from V and 0 bases from J, with 15 bases between. This CDR3 is CASSLAFSDTYSGANVLTF. The CDR3 nucleotides are TGTGCCAGCAGCTTAGCGTTTTCCGACACTTACTCTGGGGCCAACGTCCTGACTTTC.

The chain carries TRBV9 and TRBJ2-2; 7 nucleotides line up with TRBD2. This CDR3 is 13 amino acids long. V shed 3 bases and J 7 bases; nucleotides not matched to a gene: 3. Germline-derived CDR1 and CDR2 are SGDLS and YYNGEE. The CDR3 nucleotides are TGTGCCAGCAGCGGACCGGGGGGCGGGGAGCTGTTTTTT. Protein sequence: CASSGPGGGELFF.

The rearrangement joins TRBV6-5 to TRBJ1-4; D is possibly TRBD1 (5 bases). Germline V gene lookup returns CDR1 MNHEY and CDR2 SVGAGI. V lost 3 bases to trimming and J lost 7 bases, with 18 bases between them. This CDR3 spans 16 amino acids. CDR3 loop: CASSYSPRQGSEKLFF. The CDR3 DNA reads TGTGCCAGCAGTTATTCCCCCCGGCAGGGAAGTGAAAAACTGTTTTTT.

The gene calls are TRBV7-2 and TRBJ2-3; 7 bases align to TRBD2. Germline assignment: CDR1 SGHTA and CDR2 FQGNSA. The CDR3 contains 18 residues. V gave up 4 bases and J gave up 6 bases; unmatched junction bases: 19. The CDR3 sequence: CASSSQKLAFVPADTQYF. The CDR3 DNA reads as TGTGCCAGCAGCTCCCAAAAACTAGCGTTTGTCCCGGCGGATACGCAGTATTTT.

This chain uses TRBV4-2 with TRBJ2-7, with 10 bases fitting TRBD2. Germline CDR1 and CDR2: LGHNA and YNFKEQ. J lost 5 bases, V lost 0 bases, and 4 bases had no gene match. The CDR3 runs to 15 residues. CDR3 nucleotides: TGTGCCAGCAGCCAAGACGGGCTAGCGGGAGACGAGCAGTACTTC. Its protein is CASSQDGLAGDEQYF.

This clone was detected only a few times. The V call is TRBV28, the J call TRBJ1-4; D is perhaps TRBD1 (6 bases). Trimming removed 5 bases from V and 0 bases from J, with 10 bases in between. This CDR3 region has 15 residues. Germline assignment: CDR1 MDHEN and CDR2 SYDVKM. The CDR3 spells CASSRGIATNEKLFF. In DNA form, the CDR3 reads TGTGCCAGCAGTAGGGGGATTGCAACTAATGAAAAACTGTTTTTT.

The chain is built from TRBV9 and TRBJ2-5; TRBD2 agrees at 10 bases. Germline CDR1 and CDR2: SGDLS and YYNGEE. CDR3 length: 16 residues. With V trimmed by 3 bases and J by 5 bases, 10 bases remained unmatched. For the CDR3, the DNA is TGTGCCAGCAGCGAAGGGGCTAGCGGGAGAGGCGAGACCCAGTACTTC. Translation gives CASSEGASGRGETQYF.

The DNA of the CDR3 is TGCAGCGTTGAAGAGGGGGGGAGGGAGACCCAGTACTTC. Amino acids: CSVEEGGRETQYF. This chain links TRBV29-1 with TRBJ2-5, with 7 bases that match TRBD2. Germline assignment: CDR1 SQVTM and CDR2 ANQGSEA. V was pared by 0 bases and J by 5 bases, with 3 bases of the junction left unmatched. CDR3 length equals 13 residues.

The chain joins TRBV10-2 to TRBJ2-7; unclear D gene. Trimming left V 5 bases short and J 4 bases short, with 12 bases between. CDR3 length: 13 residues. Looked up from germline, CDR1 is WSHSY and CDR2 is SAAADI. CDR3 bases: TGCGCCAGCAGTCCCATACTCGGGTACGAGCAGTACTTC. Translated: CASSPILGYEQYF.

The chain is built from TRBV29-1 and TRBJ1-2, with a weak D call TRBD1 (5 bases). V shed 5 bases and J shed 4 bases, with 11 bases lying between them. The CDR3 extends over 12 amino acids. The germline CDR1 and CDR2 sequences are SQVTM and ANQGSEA. DNA for the CDR3: TGCAGCGTTACCGAAGGGGCCTATGGCTACACCTTC. As protein: CSVTEGAYGYTF.

V gene TRBV7-9 combines with J gene TRBJ2-2; 8 bases map to TRBD2. Germline V lookup: CDR1 SEHNR, CDR2 FQNEAQ (reference sequence). This CDR3 spans 15 amino acids. V dropped 4 bases and J dropped 0; count of bases not matched to a gene: 1. The CDR3 DNA is TGTGCCAGCAGCTGGGGACTAGCGAACACCGGGGAGCTGTTTTTT. Translating it yields CASSWGLANTGELFF.

The rearrangement links TRBV30 to TRBJ1-5, with D perhaps TRBD1 (6 bases). Trimming took off 5 bases at V and 6 bases at J, with 29 bases between the two ends. CDR3 size: 18 residues. From germline, CDR1 is GTSNPN and CDR2 SVGIG (reference sequence). The CDR3 bases are TGTGCCTGGTCTTCTGACAGGTTTAACGAGGCGAGGCTTCAGCCCCAGCATTTT. The encoded protein is CAWSSDRFNEARLQPQHF. The whole variable domain, filled in from reference TRBV30 and TRBJ1-5, reads SQTIHQWPATLVQPVGSPLSLECTVEGTSNPNLYWYRQAAGRGLQLLFYSVGIGQISSEVPQNLSASRPQDRQFILSSKKLLLSDSGFYLCAWSSDRFNEARLQPQHFGDGTRLSIL.

This clone was counted only a few times. The chain employs TRBV4-1 and TRBJ2-7; maybe TRBD1 (5 bases). The germline V gene encodes CDR1 MGHRA and CDR2 YSYEKL. V was cut by 0 bases and J by 0 bases, with 9 bases left in between. This CDR3 contains 15 residues. CDR3 in DNA: TGCGCCAGCAGCCAAGATTTCAGGGTCTCCTACGAGCAGTACTTC. This translates into CASSQDFRVSYEQYF.

This rearrangement joins TRBV13 to TRBJ2-1, with D possibly matching TRBD2 (5 bases). The CDR3 is 15 amino acids. With 2 bases removed from V and 4 bases from J, the gap between germline ends came to 12 bases. Germline CDR1 PRHDT, CDR2 FYEKMQ (reference sequence). The CDR3 here is CASSLRTGIYNEQFF. DNA of the CDR3: TGTGCCAGCAGCTTACGGACTGGCATATACAATGAGCAGTTCTTC. The full variable domain, its missing parts supplied by reference TRBV13 and TRBJ2-1, is AAGVIQSPRHLIKEKRETATLKCYPIPRHDTVYWYQQGPGQDPQFLISFYEKMQSDKGSIPDRFSAQQFSDYHSELNMSSLELGDSALYFCASSLRTGIYNEQFFGPGTRLTVL.

This clone was detected only a few times. CDR3 nucleotide sequence: TGCGCCAGCAGCTTGGAGGGACGGGAGGGTTCACCCCTCCACTTT. It yields the protein CASSLEGREGSPLHF. The genes are TRBV5-1 and TRBJ1-6; possibly TRBD1 for D (5 bases). Trimming cost V 0 bases and J 9 bases, with 13 bases left between them. Germline-derived CDR1 and CDR2 are SGHRS and YFSETQ. The CDR3 extends over 15 amino acids. The variable domain in full, with the rest retrieved from reference TRBV5-1 and TRBJ1-6, is KAGVTQTPRYLIKTRGQQVTLSCSPISGHRSVSWYQQTPGQGLQFLFEYFSETQRNKGNFPGRFSGRQFSNSRSEMNVSTLELGDSALYLCASSLEGREGSPLHFGNGTRLTVT.

The chain is built from TRBV18 and TRBJ2-1; TRBD2 aligns across 9 bases. V lost 2 bases, J lost 3 bases, and 8 bases stayed unmatched. Per germline, CDR1 KGHSH and CDR2 LQKENI. This CDR3 contains 17 residues. The CDR3 sequence: CASSPLSSGVVYNEQFF. CDR3 bases: TGTGCCAGCTCACCATTGTCTAGCGGGGTCGTCTACAATGAGCAGTTCTTC.

The chain uses TRBV30 and TRBJ2-5; TRBD2 aligns across 14 bases. The V gene end was trimmed by 7 bases and the J gene end by 4 bases; junction bases not matched to a gene: 2. The CDR3 is made up of 13 amino acids. Germline loops: CDR1 GTSNPN, CDR2 SVGIG (reference sequence). CDR3 coding DNA: TGTGCCTCCGGGACTAGCGGGAGAGAGACCCAGTACTTC. This translates into CASGTSGRETQYF.

The J gene is TRBJ2-2, the V gene TRBV27; 9 bases fit TRBD2. Germline CDR1 MNHEY, CDR2 SMNVEV (reference sequence). The CDR3 contains 15 residues. V lost 3 bases, J lost 5 bases, and 4 bases stayed unmatched. Here the CDR3 DNA reads TGTGCCAGCAGTTTCACTAGCGGGCGAACCGGGGAGCTGTTTTTT. Amino acid sequence: CASSFTSGRTGELFF.